Described below is a single TCR beta chain sequence and its context. Its target is not known. These data come from a study of cytomegalovirus exposure and HLA in healthy donors. The PCR made use of 60 Vbeta and 13 Jbeta primers. Produced via immunoSEQ multiplex PCR; TCRdb's table is partial and in-frame only. The profile shows more than 45,000 clones, less than 85% of them singletons. V was pared by 6 bases and J by 4 bases, with 2 bases of the junction left unmatched. This CDR3 has 12 amino acids. The germline CDR1 and CDR2 sequences are LNHDA and SQIVND (reference sequence). Study-level findings and limits: The study designated about 160 TCR beta chains cytomegalovirus-associated. HLA alleles were associated with around 17,000 TCR beta sequences in a later analysis at 0.05 false discovery rate. The classifier reportedly diagnosed cytomegalovirus status with high specificity and sensitivity.

Sequenced input: PBMCs. This TCR derives from a woman in her sixties or seventies in good health and CMV-seropositive. The chain has TRBV19 and TRBJ1-1; 7 nucleotides align to TRBD1. The CDR3 coding sequence is TGTGCCAGTAGAACAGGGGCCACTGAAGCTTTCTTT. Encoded protein: CASRTGATEAFF.